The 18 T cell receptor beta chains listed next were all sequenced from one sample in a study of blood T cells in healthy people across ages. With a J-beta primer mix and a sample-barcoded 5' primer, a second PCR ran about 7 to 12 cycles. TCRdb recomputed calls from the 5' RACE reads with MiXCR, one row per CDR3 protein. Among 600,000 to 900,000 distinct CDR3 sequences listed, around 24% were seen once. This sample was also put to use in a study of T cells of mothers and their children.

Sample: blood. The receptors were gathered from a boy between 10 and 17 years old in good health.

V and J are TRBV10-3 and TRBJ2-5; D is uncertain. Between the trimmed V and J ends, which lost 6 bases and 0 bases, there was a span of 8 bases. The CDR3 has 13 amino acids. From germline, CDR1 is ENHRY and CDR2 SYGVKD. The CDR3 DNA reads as TGTGCCATCAGGCCGGGCAACCAAGAGACCCAGTACTTC. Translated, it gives CAIRPGNQETQYF.

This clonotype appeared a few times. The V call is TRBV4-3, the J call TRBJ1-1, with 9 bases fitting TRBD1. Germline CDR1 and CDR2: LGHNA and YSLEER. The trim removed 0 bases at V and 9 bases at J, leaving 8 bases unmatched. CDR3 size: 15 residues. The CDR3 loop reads CASSQDGTGIVKAFF. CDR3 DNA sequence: TGCGCCAGCAGCCAAGACGGGACAGGGATTGTGAAAGCTTTCTTT.

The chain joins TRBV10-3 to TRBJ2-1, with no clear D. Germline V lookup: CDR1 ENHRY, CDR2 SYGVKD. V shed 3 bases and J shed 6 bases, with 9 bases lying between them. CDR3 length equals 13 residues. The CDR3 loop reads CAISESVPNEQFF. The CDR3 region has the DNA TGTGCCATCAGTGAATCCGTTCCCAATGAGCAGTTCTTC.

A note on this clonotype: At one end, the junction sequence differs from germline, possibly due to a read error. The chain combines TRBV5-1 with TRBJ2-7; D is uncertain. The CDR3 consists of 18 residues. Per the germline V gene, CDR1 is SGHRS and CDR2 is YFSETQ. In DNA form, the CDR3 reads TGCGCCGGCAGCTTGGGATCGGGTAGGCCCCTTTCCTCCTACGAGCAGTACTTC. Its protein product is CAGSLGSGRPLSSYEQYF.

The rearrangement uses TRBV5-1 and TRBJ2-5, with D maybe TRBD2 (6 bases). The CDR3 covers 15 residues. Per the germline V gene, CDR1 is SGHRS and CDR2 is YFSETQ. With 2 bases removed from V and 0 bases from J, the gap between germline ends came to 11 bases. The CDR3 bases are TGCGCCAGCAGCTTTGATAGCGGCAACCAAGAGACCCAGTACTTC. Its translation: CASSFDSGNQETQYF.

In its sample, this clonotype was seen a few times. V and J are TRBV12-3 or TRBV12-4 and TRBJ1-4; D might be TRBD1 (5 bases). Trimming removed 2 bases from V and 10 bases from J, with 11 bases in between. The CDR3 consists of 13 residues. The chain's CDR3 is CASSLRTQGKLFF. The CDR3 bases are TGTGCCAGCAGTTTACGGACGCAGGGAAAACTGTTTTTT.

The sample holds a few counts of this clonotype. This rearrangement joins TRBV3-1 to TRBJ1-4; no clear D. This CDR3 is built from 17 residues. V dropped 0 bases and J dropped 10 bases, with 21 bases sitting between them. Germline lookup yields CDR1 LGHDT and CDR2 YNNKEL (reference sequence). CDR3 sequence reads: CASSQDLEAASRGKLFF. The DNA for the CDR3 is TGTGCCAGCAGCCAAGATCTTGAGGCCGCCAGTCGAGGAAAACTGTTTTTT. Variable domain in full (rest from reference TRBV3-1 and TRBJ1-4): DTAVSQTPKYLVTQMGNDKSIKCEQNLGHDTMYWYKQDSKKFLKIMFSYNNKELIINETVPNRFSPKSPDKAHLNLHINSLELGDSAVYFCASSQDLEAASRGKLFFGSGTQLSVL.

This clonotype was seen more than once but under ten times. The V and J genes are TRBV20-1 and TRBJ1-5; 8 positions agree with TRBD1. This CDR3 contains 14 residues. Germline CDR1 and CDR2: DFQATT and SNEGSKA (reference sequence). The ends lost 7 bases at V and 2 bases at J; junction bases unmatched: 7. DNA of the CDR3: TGCAGTGTCATGCTGACAGGGGGCAATCAGCCCCAGCATTTT. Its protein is CSVMLTGGNQPQHF.

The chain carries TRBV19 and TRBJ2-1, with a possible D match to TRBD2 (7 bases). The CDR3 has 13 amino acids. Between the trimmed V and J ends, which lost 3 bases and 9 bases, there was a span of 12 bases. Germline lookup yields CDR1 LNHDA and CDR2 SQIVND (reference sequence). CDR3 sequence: CASSIQGRVEQFF. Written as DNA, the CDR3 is TGTGCCAGTAGTATCCAGGGGAGGGTTGAGCAGTTCTTC.

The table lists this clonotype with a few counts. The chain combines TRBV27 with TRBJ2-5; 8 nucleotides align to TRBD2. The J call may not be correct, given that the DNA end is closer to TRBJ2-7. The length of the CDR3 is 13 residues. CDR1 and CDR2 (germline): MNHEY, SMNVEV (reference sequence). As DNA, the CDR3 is TGTGCCAGCAGTTTACCTAGCGGGCGCGAGCAGTACTTC. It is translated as CASSLPSGREQYF.

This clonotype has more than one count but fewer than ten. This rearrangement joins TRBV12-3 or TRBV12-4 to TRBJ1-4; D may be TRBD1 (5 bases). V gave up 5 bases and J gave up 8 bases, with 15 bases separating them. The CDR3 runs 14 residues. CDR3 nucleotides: TGTGCCAGCAGTATCGGGACCCTAGGGGAAAAACTGTTTTTT. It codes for CASSIGTLGEKLFF.

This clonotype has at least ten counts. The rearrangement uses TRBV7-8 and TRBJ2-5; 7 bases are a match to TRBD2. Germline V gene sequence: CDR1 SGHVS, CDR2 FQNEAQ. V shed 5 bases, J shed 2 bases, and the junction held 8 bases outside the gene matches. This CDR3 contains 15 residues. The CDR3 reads CASSPSWGGQETQYF. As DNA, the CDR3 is TGTGCCAGCAGCCCCTCGTGGGGGGGGCAAGAGACCCAGTACTTC.

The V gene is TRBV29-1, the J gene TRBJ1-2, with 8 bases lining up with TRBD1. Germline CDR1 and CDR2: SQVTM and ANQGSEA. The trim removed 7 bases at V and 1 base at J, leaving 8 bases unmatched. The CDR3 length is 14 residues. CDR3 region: CSGIRGPDNYGYTF. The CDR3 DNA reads TGCAGCGGCATCAGGGGGCCCGATAACTATGGCTACACCTTC. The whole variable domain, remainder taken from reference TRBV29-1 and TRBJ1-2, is SAVISQKPSRDICQRGTSLTIQCQVDSQVTMMFWYRQQPGQSLTLIATANQGSEATYESGFVIDKFPISRPNLTFSTLTVSNMSPEDSSIYLCSGIRGPDNYGYTFGSGTRLTVV.

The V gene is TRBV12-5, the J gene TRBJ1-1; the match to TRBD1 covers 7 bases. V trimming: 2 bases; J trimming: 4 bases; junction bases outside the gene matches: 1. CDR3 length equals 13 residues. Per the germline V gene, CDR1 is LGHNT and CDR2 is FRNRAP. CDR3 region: CASGLRQGTEAFF. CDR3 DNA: TGTGCTAGTGGTTTGAGACAGGGCACTGAAGCTTTCTTT.

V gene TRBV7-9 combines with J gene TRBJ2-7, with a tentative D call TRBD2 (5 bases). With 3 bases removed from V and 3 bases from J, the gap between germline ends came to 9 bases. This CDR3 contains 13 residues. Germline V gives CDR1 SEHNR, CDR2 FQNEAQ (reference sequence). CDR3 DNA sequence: TGTGCCAGCAGCTTCGGGGTGGACTACGAGCAGTACTTC. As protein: CASSFGVDYEQYF. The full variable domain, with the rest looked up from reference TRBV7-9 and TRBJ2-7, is DTGVSQNPRHKITKRGQNVTFRCDPISEHNRLYWYRQTLGQGPEFLTYFQNEAQLEKSRLLSDRFSAERPKGSFSTLEIQRTEQGDSAMYLCASSFGVDYEQYFGPGTRLTVT.

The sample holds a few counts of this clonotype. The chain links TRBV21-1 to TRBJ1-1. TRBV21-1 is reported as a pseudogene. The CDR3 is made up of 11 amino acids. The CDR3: CASSDGREAFF. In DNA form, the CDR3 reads TGTGCCAGCAGCGATGGAAGGGAAGCTTTCTTT.

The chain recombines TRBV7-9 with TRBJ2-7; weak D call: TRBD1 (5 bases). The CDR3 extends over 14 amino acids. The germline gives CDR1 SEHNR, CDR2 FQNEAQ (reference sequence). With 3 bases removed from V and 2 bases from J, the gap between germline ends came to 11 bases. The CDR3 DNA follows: TGTGCCAGCAGCTTGCAACAGGACCCCTACGAGCAGTACTTC. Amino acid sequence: CASSLQQDPYEQYF.

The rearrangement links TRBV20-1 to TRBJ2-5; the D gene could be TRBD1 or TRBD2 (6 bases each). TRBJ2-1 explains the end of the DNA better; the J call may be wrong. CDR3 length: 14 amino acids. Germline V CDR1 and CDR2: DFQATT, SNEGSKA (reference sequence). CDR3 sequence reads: CSARGGARFNEQFF. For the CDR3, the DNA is TGCAGTGCTAGAGGGGGGGCCAGGTTTAATGAGCAGTTCTTC.